These 21 T cell receptor beta chains were all obtained from the same sample, sequenced in a study of shared clonotypes between healthy human individuals. TCRdb's copy holds only in-frame clones and misses some; the assay was immunoSEQ multiplex PCR. The sample has 950,000 to 1,300,000 clones; 65% to 80% are singletons. The sequenced sample consisted of memory CD4+ T cells sorted from blood. Subset reported: CD45RA-negative fraction. The receptors here all came from a man aged 18 to 30 in good health.

The V gene is TRBV12-5, the J gene TRBJ2-3; possible D gene TRBD2, 6 bases. V was cut by 2 bases and J by 1 base, with 19 bases left in between. There are 18 residues in the CDR3. In germline, CDR1 is LGHNT, CDR2 FRNRAP. The CDR3 bases are TGTGCTAGTGGTTTGCCCTACCCGGGACTCAAGGGCACAGATACGCAGTATTTT. It is translated as CASGLPYPGLKGTDTQYF.

This clone was recorded a few times. This chain joins TRBV2 and TRBJ1-5, with D tentatively TRBD1 (5 bases). Germline assignment: CDR1 SNHLY and CDR2 FYNNEI. CDR3 size: 15 residues. The germline V and J ends were trimmed by 5 bases and 1 base, with 12 bases remaining between them. CDR3 in DNA: TGTGCCAGCAGTAACCAGGGAGGGAGCAATCAGCCCCAGCATTTT. This encodes CASSNQGGSNQPQHF.

This clone was seen a few times. Other DNA sequences in the sample encode the same CDR3. The chain employs TRBV20-1 and TRBJ2-7; D is ambiguous. Looked up from germline, CDR1 is DFQATT and CDR2 is SNEGSKA (reference sequence). The V and J ends lost 3 bases and 4 bases respectively, with 7 bases between them. This CDR3 comprises 11 residues. The DNA for the CDR3 is TGCAGTGCTAGCGATGGGTACGAGCAGTACTTC. Protein sequence: CSASDGYEQYF.

V and J are TRBV19 and TRBJ1-5; no reliable D call. The CDR3 sequence is 15 residues long. CDR1 and CDR2 from the germline V gene are LNHDA and SQIVND (reference sequence). With 5 bases removed from V and 0 bases from J, the gap between germline ends came to 11 bases. The CDR3 nucleotides are TGTGCCAGTAGTGTTGGCAGGTATAGCAATCAGCCCCAGCATTTT. Amino acid sequence: CASSVGRYSNQPQHF.

The chain couples TRBV6-6 to TRBJ2-5, with 7 bases fitting TRBD1. Germline lookup yields CDR1 MNHNY and CDR2 SVGAGI (reference sequence). V dropped 2 bases and J dropped 3; count of bases not matched to a gene: 6. The CDR3 loop spans 15 amino acids. The CDR3, as DNA: TGTGCCAGCAGTTACCCCCGAGGGGGCGAAGAGACCCAGTACTTC. This translates into CASSYPRGGEETQYF.

The chain couples TRBV19 to TRBJ2-3; 9 bases match TRBD2. V lost 5 bases to trimming and J lost 5 bases; unmatched junction nucleotides: 11. CDR3 size: 16 residues. Looked up from germline, CDR1 is LNHDA and CDR2 is SQIVND (reference sequence). The CDR3 sequence: CASSWASGIQGDTQYF. The DNA of the CDR3 is TGTGCCAGTAGTTGGGCTAGCGGGATTCAGGGAGATACGCAGTATTTT.

The J gene is TRBJ1-1, the V gene TRBV10-1; weak D call: TRBD1 (6 bases). This CDR3 spans 15 amino acids. Germline values: CDR1 WNHNN, CDR2 SYGVQD (reference sequence). V lost 6 bases, J lost 4 bases, and 18 bases lay in between. The CDR3 DNA sequence: TGCGCCAGCAGCGACTACAGGGACGGGCGCACTGAAGCTTTCTTT. Its translation is CASSDYRDGRTEAFF.

This clone was picked up a small number of times. J is TRBJ2-7 and V is TRBV7-2, with D tentatively TRBD2 (5 bases). Germline V lookup: CDR1 SGHTA, CDR2 FQGNSA. The CDR3 sequence is 15 residues long. Trimming stripped 5 bases from V and 3 bases from J, with 17 bases between. For the CDR3, the DNA is TGTGCCAGCAGCCAGGACTTACCCGGGCACTACGAGCAGTACTTC. Translating gives CASSQDLPGHYEQYF.

This clone was recorded a few times. V and J are TRBV6-5 and TRBJ1-2; 7 positions match TRBD1. V lost 2 bases and J lost 4; bases outside the gene matches: 4. In germline, CDR1 is MNHEY, CDR2 SVGAGI. The CDR3 is made up of 14 amino acids. The chain's CDR3 is CASSYGQGVYGYTF. DNA for the CDR3: TGTGCCAGCAGTTACGGTCAGGGGGTCTATGGCTACACCTTC.

The chain joins TRBV11-2 to TRBJ2-5; D gene ambiguous. The CDR3 covers 15 residues. Germline V gives CDR1 SGHAT, CDR2 FQNNGV. Trimming left V 1 base short and J 2 bases short, with 11 bases between. DNA of the CDR3: TGTGCCAGCAGCTTAGCTGGCGGAGTTCAAGAGACCCAGTACTTC. Its protein product is CASSLAGGVQETQYF.

The chain employs TRBV16 and TRBJ1-4, with TRBD1 as a possible D gene (6 bases). Per germline, CDR1 KGHSY and CDR2 FQNENV. Trimming cost V 2 bases and J 0 bases, with 13 bases left between them. This CDR3 contains 17 residues. The DNA of the CDR3 is TGTGCCAGCAGCCAAGGGGACAAGGGGGCAACTAATGAAAAACTGTTTTTT. Protein product: CASSQGDKGATNEKLFF. The full variable domain, its missing parts supplied by reference TRBV16 and TRBJ1-4, is GEEVAQTPKHLVRGEGQKAKLYCAPIKGHSYVFWYQQVLKNEFKFLISFQNENVFDETGMPKERFSAKCLPNSPCSLEIQATKLEDSAVYFCASSQGDKGATNEKLFFGSGTQLSVL.

The V call is TRBV28, the J call TRBJ1-6; a weak D match, TRBD1 (5 bases). The CDR3 extends over 17 amino acids. Germline V gene sequence: CDR1 MDHEN, CDR2 SYDVKM. Trimming removed 5 bases from V and 0 bases from J, with 14 bases in between. CDR3 nucleotides: TGTGCCAGCAGTCCCCTGCCAGGGAGCTCCTATAATTCACCCCTCCACTTT. It codes for CASSPLPGSSYNSPLHF.

This clone appeared many times. This chain connects TRBV4-1 to TRBJ2-7; TRBD1 matches at 8 bases. The length of the CDR3 is 16 residues. Germline trimming cut 4 bases from V and 0 bases from J; bases unmatched to any gene: 8. Germline lookup yields CDR1 MGHRA and CDR2 YSYEKL. CDR3 sequence (DNA): TGCGCCAGCAGCCGGGACCAGGGGGCGAGCTCCTACGAGCAGTACTTC. This sequence encodes CASSRDQGASSYEQYF.

V is TRBV19 and J is TRBJ1-5; possible D gene TRBD1, 5 bases. This CDR3 has 16 residues. CDR1 is LNHDA, CDR2 SQIVND, per germline (reference sequence). V lost 6 bases and J 0 bases, leaving 15 bases between the germline ends. Here the CDR3 DNA reads TGTGCCAGTAGCAATGACAGAGCCTATAGCAATCAGCCCCAGCATTTT. Its protein product is CASSNDRAYSNQPQHF.

A note on this clone: In the same sample, other DNA sequences code for this CDR3. The chain combines TRBV5-1 with TRBJ2-3; 10 bases fit TRBD2. V trimming: 8 bases; J trimming: 3 bases; junction bases outside the gene matches: 6. The V gene's germline CDR1 is SGHRS and CDR2 YFSETQ. The CDR3 sequence is 14 residues long. This chain's CDR3 is CASSKREGTDTQYF. The CDR3 DNA reads as TGCGCCAGTTCAAAGCGGGAGGGGACAGATACGCAGTATTTT.

Regarding this clone: The sample carries other DNA sequences with the same CDR3. The chain is built from TRBV7-2 and TRBJ2-7; 8 positions agree with TRBD1. The V segment lost 5 bases and the J segment 1 base; nucleotides outside the gene matches: 7. Per the germline V gene, CDR1 is SGHTA and CDR2 is FQGNSA. The CDR3 covers 15 residues. Here the CDR3 reads CASSLAGQGSYEQYF. Here the CDR3 DNA reads TGTGCCAGCAGCCTCGCTGGACAGGGATCCTACGAGCAGTACTTC.

This sequence joins TRBV6-5 and TRBJ1-1; possible D gene TRBD1, 6 bases. Germline V CDR1 and CDR2: MNHEY, SVGAGI. The CDR3 loop spans 13 amino acids. Trimming removed 6 bases at V and 4 bases at J, with 12 bases between. Here the CDR3 reads CASSPRGSTEAFF. The CDR3 DNA reads as TGTGCCAGCAGCCCCAGGGGATCCACTGAAGCTTTCTTT.

The chain joins TRBV11-2 to TRBJ1-4; a possible D gene is TRBD1 (5 bases). Trimming removed 7 bases at V and 5 bases at J, with 14 bases between. CDR1 and CDR2 (germline): SGHAT, FQNNGV. The CDR3 loop spans 14 amino acids. This CDR3 reads CASTKTEKNEKLFF. The CDR3, as DNA: TGTGCCAGCACAAAGACAGAAAAAAATGAAAAACTGTTTTTT.

The chain couples TRBV7-9 to TRBJ2-3; unclear D gene. Germline V CDR1 and CDR2: SEHNR, FQNEAQ (reference sequence). CDR3 length equals 13 residues. The V end was cut by 0 bases, the J end by 6 bases, with 7 bases between. In DNA, the CDR3 is TGTGCCAGCAGCTTAGCGCGTTCGGATACGCAGTATTTT. Residues: CASSLARSDTQYF.

This clone appeared a few times. The gene calls are TRBV11-2 and TRBJ2-5; D possibly corresponds to TRBD2 (6 bases). In germline, CDR1 is SGHAT, CDR2 FQNNGV. The CDR3 spans 16 residues. V lost 5 bases and J lost 5, with 21 bases in between. CDR3 sequence reads: CASSLGSFGGRETQYF. CDR3 sequence (DNA): TGTGCCAGCAGCCTAGGATCATTCGGGGGTCGCGAGACCCAGTACTTC. The full variable domain, its missing parts supplied by reference TRBV11-2 and TRBJ2-5, is EAGVAQSPRYKIIEKRQSVAFWCNPISGHATLYWYQQILGQGPKLLIQFQNNGVVDDSQLPKDRFSAERLKGVDSTLKIQPAKLEDSAVYLCASSLGSFGGRETQYFGPGTRLLVL.

The table lists this clone with a few counts. This rearrangement joins TRBV5-6 to TRBJ2-1, with 12 bases matching TRBD2. V gave up 4 bases and J gave up 3 bases; unmatched junction bases: 11. Germline V CDR1 and CDR2: SGHDT, YYEEEE. The CDR3 length is 18 residues. The CDR3 DNA sequence: TGTGCCAGCAGCCCACGACTAGCGGGGGCGGCGGGCTACAATGAGCAGTTCTTC. This gives the protein CASSPRLAGAAGYNEQFF.